This entry lists 21 T cell receptor beta chains sequenced from one sample in a study of spatial heterogeneity in lung cancer. TCRdb reprocessed the 5' RACE reads via MiXCR and lists one record per CDR3 protein. The sample yields under 7,500 distinct CDR3 sequences, about 7% seen once. Time point: sample taken at primary tumor resection. Sequencing used PBMCs, obtained at surgery. The receptor source for this set is a male donor with early-stage non-small cell lung cancer.

This clonotype was counted at least ten times. The chain couples TRBV28 to TRBJ1-1; the D is unclear. The germline CDR1 and CDR2 sequences are MDHEN and SYDVKM. This CDR3 has 14 amino acids. V shed 6 bases and J shed 1 base, with 12 bases lying between them. The CDR3 nucleotides read TGTGCCAGCAGCCGCGGGCTAGGGAACACTGAAGCTTTCTTT. This codes for CASSRGLGNTEAFF. The full variable domain, with the rest looked up from reference TRBV28 and TRBJ1-1, is DVKVTQSSRYLVKRTGEKVFLECVQDMDHENMFWYRQDPGLGLRLIYFSYDVKMKEKGDIPEGYSVSREKKERFSLILESASTNQTSMYLCASSRGLGNTEAFFGQGTRLTVV.

There are many counts of this clonotype. The chain recombines TRBV7-2 with TRBJ1-5; no definite D call. The CDR3 consists of 13 residues. Germline V lookup: CDR1 SGHTA, CDR2 FQGNSA. V was clipped by 1 base and J by 5 bases, with 6 bases between them. Here the CDR3 reads CASSLERDQPQHF. The CDR3 DNA reads as TGTGCCAGCAGCTTAGAAAGGGATCAGCCCCAGCATTTT.

This clonotype has just a few counts. The chain couples TRBV11-2 to TRBJ2-5; the D is unclear. CDR3 length equals 12 residues. V was shortened by 5 bases and J by 0 bases, with 4 bases between the two germline ends. From germline, CDR1 is SGHAT and CDR2 FQNNGV. The CDR3 sequence: CASSPNQETQYF. For the CDR3, the DNA is TGTGCCAGCAGCCCTAACCAAGAGACCCAGTACTTC.

By share, this clonotype ranks as medium-sized (0.01 to 0.1%). The rearrangement joins TRBV12-3 or TRBV12-4 to TRBJ2-3; TRBD2 matches at 8 bases. V shed 5 bases and J 1 base; nucleotides not matched to a gene: 8. This CDR3 has 16 amino acids. The CDR3, as DNA: TGTGCCAGCAGTCCGCAGCCGACTAGCGGCACAGATACGCAGTATTTT. Translation gives CASSPQPTSGTDTQYF.

This clonotype was observed at least ten times. The rearrangement joins TRBV6-5 to TRBJ1-5, with D maybe TRBD1 (6 bases). The CDR3 is 14 amino acids. Germline CDR1 is MNHEY and CDR2 is SVGAGI. V was clipped by 6 bases and J by 3 bases, with 12 bases between them. The CDR3: CASSLGGFNQPQHF. The CDR3 DNA reads as TGTGCCAGCAGCCTAGGGGGGTTCAATCAGCCCCAGCATTTT.

There are many counts of this clonotype. The chain couples TRBV6-6 to TRBJ2-1, with D perhaps TRBD1 (7 bases). Germline V gives CDR1 MNHNY, CDR2 SVGAGI (reference sequence). Trimming removed 0 bases from V and 3 bases from J, with 12 bases in between. This CDR3 region has 16 residues. The CDR3 sequence: CASSYSEGASYNEQFF. The CDR3 nucleotides are TGTGCCAGCAGTTACTCGGAGGGGGCTAGCTACAATGAGCAGTTCTTC.

This clonotype occurred once. CDR3 region: CASIPTSAYEQYF. The DNA of the CDR3 is TGTGCCAGCATCCCGACTAGCGCCTACGAGCAGTACTTC. The chain has TRBV28 and TRBJ2-7; 8 bases align to TRBD2. CDR1 MDHEN and CDR2 SYDVKM come from the germline V gene. The junction had 4 bases not matched to a gene; V was cut back by 7 bases and J by 2 bases. CDR3 length: 13 amino acids.

This clonotype was observed at least ten times. V usage is TRBV19 and J usage is TRBJ1-5; 9 nucleotides align to TRBD1. Germline values: CDR1 LNHDA, CDR2 SQIVND (reference sequence). V was pared by 4 bases and J by 2 bases, with 0 bases of the junction left unmatched. The CDR3 covers 14 residues. The CDR3 region is CASSRTGGNQPQHF. DNA for the CDR3: TGTGCCAGTAGTAGGACAGGGGGCAATCAGCCCCAGCATTTT.

The genes are TRBV7-9 and TRBJ2-1; no clear D. V gave up 1 base and J gave up 7 bases, with 17 bases separating them. The CDR3 totals 16 residues. CDR1 is SEHNR and CDR2 is FQNEAQ in the germline V gene (reference sequence). CDR3 region: CASSLGAGERANEQFF. CDR3 DNA: TGTGCCAGCAGCTTAGGGGCTGGTGAAAGGGCGAATGAGCAGTTCTTC.

Many counts were recorded for this clonotype. V usage is TRBV7-6 and J usage is TRBJ2-1, with 8 bases that match TRBD1. Germline loops: CDR1 SGHVS, CDR2 FNYEAQ. CDR3 size: 15 residues. V dropped 5 bases and J dropped 2; count of bases not matched to a gene: 5. The DNA of the CDR3 is TGTGCCAGCAGCCTAACAGGGGGACCCTACAATGAGCAGTTCTTC. This encodes CASSLTGGPYNEQFF. Supplemented by reference TRBV7-6 and TRBJ2-1, the full variable domain reads GAGVSQSPRYKVTKRGQDVALRCDPISGHVSLYWYRQALGQGPEFLTYFNYEAQQDKSGLPNDRFSAERPEGSISTLTIQRTEQRDSAMYRCASSLTGGPYNEQFFGPGTRLTVL.

In regard to this clonotype: At one of its ends the junction is not consistent with the germline gene, which may arise from a read error. The chain joins TRBV7-7 to TRBJ2-2; D remains unclear. Germline V CDR1 and CDR2: SSHAT, FNYEAQ (reference sequence). This CDR3 spans 13 amino acids. CDR3 DNA: TGTGCTAGCAGTCACTTGGGGAACGGGGAGCTGTTTTTT. This gives the protein CASSHLGNGELFF.

The sample holds many counts of this clonotype. The chain recombines TRBV28 with TRBJ1-5; 7 bases fit TRBD1. From germline, CDR1 is MDHEN and CDR2 SYDVKM. CDR3 length: 12 amino acids. Unmatched junction bases numbered 6, after V lost 5 bases and J lost 11 bases. The DNA for the CDR3 is TGTGCCAGCAGTACCGACAGGGAAACCCAGCATTTT. Its translation is CASSTDRETQHF.

This clonotype has ten or more counts. The V call is TRBV12-3 or TRBV12-4, the J call TRBJ2-4, with a tentative D call TRBD1 (5 bases). Trimming took 4 bases from V and 9 from J, leaving 10 bases between them. This CDR3 region has 12 residues. CDR3 nucleotides: TGTGCCAGCAGTTCTCAGGGTATCATTCAGTACTTC. It yields the protein CASSSQGIIQYF.

The CDR3 loop is CASSPPQGALNTEAFF. CDR3 sequence (DNA): TGTGCCAGCAGCCCCCCACAGGGGGCTTTGAACACTGAAGCTTTCTTT. This chain connects TRBV28 to TRBJ1-1; 9 bases agree with TRBD1. This CDR3 contains 16 residues. The V and J ends lost 6 bases and 0 bases, in that order; junction bases with no gene match: 8. Germline V gene sequence: CDR1 MDHEN, CDR2 SYDVKM.

There are many counts of this clonotype. V usage is TRBV12-3 or TRBV12-4 and J usage is TRBJ2-3; TRBD1 matches 8 bases. The CDR3 runs to 14 residues. The trim removed 11 bases at V and 0 bases at J, leaving 7 bases unmatched. CDR3 sequence (DNA): TGTGCCTCCGGACAGGGCGCTAGCACAGATACGCAGTATTTT. Its protein is CASGQGASTDTQYF.

This clonotype counts as medium-sized. This chain links TRBV28 with TRBJ2-5, with D hard to call. V lost 6 bases, J lost 0 bases, and 17 bases lay in between. The CDR3 is 16 residues long. Germline V lookup: CDR1 MDHEN, CDR2 SYDVKM. This chain's CDR3 is CASRDPPKGNQETQYF. For the CDR3, the DNA is TGTGCCAGCAGGGACCCCCCCAAGGGAAACCAAGAGACCCAGTACTTC.

This clonotype has a count of ten or more. The chain carries TRBV2 and TRBJ2-5, with D perhaps TRBD1 (6 bases). CDR1 and CDR2 (germline): SNHLY, FYNNEI. The CDR3 totals 19 residues. The V end lost 2 bases, the J end lost 1 base, and 23 bases lay between the germline ends. In DNA form, the CDR3 reads TGTGCCAGCAGTGAACTGGTAAGGGGGACGAAGCAGTTCCAAGAGACCCAGTACTTC. It specifies CASSELVRGTKQFQETQYF.

This clonotype has at least ten counts. V is TRBV28 and J is TRBJ2-5; D is undetermined. The CDR3 sequence is 13 residues long. Trimming removed 6 bases from V and 1 base from J, with 9 bases in between. From germline, CDR1 is MDHEN and CDR2 SYDVKM. This CDR3 reads CASSLGSQETQYF. The CDR3 nucleotides are TGTGCCAGCAGCCTCGGGTCCCAAGAGACCCAGTACTTC.

There are many counts of this clonotype. This chain uses TRBV19 with TRBJ2-1; 14 bases match TRBD2. This CDR3 comprises 17 residues. V was clipped by 3 bases and J by 6 bases; unmatched bases: 7. Germline assignment: CDR1 LNHDA and CDR2 SQIVND (reference sequence). CDR3: CASSMGLAGDARNEQFF. The CDR3 region has the DNA TGTGCCAGTAGTATGGGACTAGCGGGAGACGCTCGCAATGAGCAGTTCTTC.

This clonotype was found many times. The rearrangement uses TRBV10-2 and TRBJ2-4; D could derive from TRBD1 or TRBD2 (5 bases each). Germline values: CDR1 WSHSY, CDR2 SAAADI. The CDR3 consists of 15 residues. The V gene lost 3 bases and the J gene lost 7 bases, with 16 bases spanning the gap. The CDR3 reads CASSEEGSKNNIQYF. CDR3 DNA: TGCGCCAGCAGTGAAGAGGGGAGTAAGAACAACATTCAGTACTTC.

The table lists this clonotype with many counts. V usage is TRBV12-3 or TRBV12-4 and J usage is TRBJ2-1; unclear D gene. There are 11 residues in the CDR3. Trimming shortened V by 6 bases and J by 9 bases, and 9 bases separated the two germline ends. The CDR3 DNA reads TGTGCCAGCAGCCAGAGAGGTGAGCAGTTCTTC. Its protein is CASSQRGEQFF.